A selection of T cell receptor beta chains follows, all from one sample in a study of glioma-infiltrating T cells. TCRdb processed the multiplex PCR reads anew with MiXCR; each CDR3 protein has one entry. The data show approximately 120,000 distinct CDR3 sequences, roughly 23% seen once. The sequencing sample was made of glioma tissue, nonneoplastic brain tissue, or PBMCs (not recorded which). The source of these receptors is a human donor with low-grade glioma or glioblastoma, undergoing nonglioma brain surgery, or in good health (not recorded which). CDR3s include the opening cysteine and the closing phenylalanine or tryptophan. The order of the fields is D gene, J gene, clone size, V gene, CDR3 protein, CDR3 DNA. D genes are given only for firm matches. Not every row has a clone size; where given, it reads once, few, many or a size class.

TRBD2,TRBJ2-1,many,TRBV7-2,CASISLAGANEQFF,TGTGCCAGCATCAGCCTAGCGGGGGCTAATGAGCAGTTCTTC
TRBD2,TRBJ2-1,many,TRBV27,CASSTPASGSGDEQFF,TGTGCCAGCAGTACCCCAGCTAGCGGGAGTGGGGATGAGCAGTTCTTC
.,TRBJ2-1,.,TRBV4-1,CASSPQVDQTAGEQFF,TGCGCCAGCAGCCCCCAGGTAGACCAGACGGCGGGTGAGCAGTTCTTC
.,TRBJ1-2,many,TRBV4-2,CASLRRVWGYTF,TGTGCCAGCTTACGACGAGTATGGGGCTACACCTTC
TRBD2,TRBJ2-7,many,TRBV4-2,CASSQVSLAGGTYEQYF,TGTGCCAGCAGCCAAGTTTCGCTAGCGGGAGGGACCTACGAGCAGTACTTC
.,TRBJ2-7,many,TRBV27,CASSPRPGAAYEQYF,TGTGCCAGCAGTCCAAGGCCGGGAGCGGCCTACGAGCAGTACTTC
.,TRBJ1-6,.,TRBV9,CASSPRGDSPLHF,TGTGCCAGCAGCCCAAGAGGAGATTCACCCCTCCACTTT
TRBD1,TRBJ1-1,many,TRBV4-2,CASTRDREVTEAFF,TGTGCCAGCACCCGGGACAGGGAGGTAACTGAAGCTTTCTTT
TRBD1,TRBJ1-5,many,TRBV20-1,CSARVLGQVDQPQHF,TGCAGTGCTCGAGTATTGGGACAGGTAGATCAGCCCCAGCATTTT
.,TRBJ2-3,.,TRBV11-2,CASTNGQRGDTQYF,TGTGCCAGCACCAACGGACAGAGGGGAGATACGCAGTATTTT
.,TRBJ2-5,many,TRBV25-1,CASSDWGDQETQYF,TGTGCCAGCAGTGATTGGGGAGACCAAGAGACCCAGTACTTC
.,TRBJ2-3,many,TRBV19,CASRDSLTDTQYF,TGTGCCAGTAGGGACAGCCTCACAGATACGCAGTATTTT
.,TRBJ2-1,many,TRBV2,CASQREATYNEQFF,TGTGCCAGCCAGAGGGAGGCGACTTACAATGAGCAGTTCTTC
.,TRBJ1-1,many,TRBV20-1,CSAEGGEAFF,TGCAGTGCTGAGGGAGGTGAAGCTTTCTTT
.,TRBJ2-7,.,TRBV11-2,CASSSGRGFQNEQYF,TGTGCCAGCAGCTCCGGGCGAGGGTTTCAGAACGAGCAGTACTTC
.,TRBJ2-2,few,TRBV3-1,CASSQVKATGELFF,TGTGCCAGCAGCCAAGTTAAGGCCACCGGGGAGCTGTTTTTT
.,TRBJ2-7,many,TRBV28,CASSLSWRPSSYEQYF,TGTGCCAGCAGTCTAAGTTGGCGGCCGAGCTCCTACGAGCAGTACTTC
.,TRBJ2-7,many,TRBV18,CASSPPGNYEQYF,TGTGCCAGCTCACCACCAGGGAACTACGAGCAGTACTTC
TRBD2,TRBJ2-1,many,TRBV6-1,CASTYWEGTYNEQFF,TGTGCCAGCACCTATTGGGAGGGAACCTACAATGAGCAGTTCTTC
.,TRBJ1-2,.,TRBV6-6,CASSDFSDYTF,TGTGCCAGCAGTGATTTCTCCGACTACACCTTT
TRBD2,TRBJ2-3,.,TRBV19,CASSTSGTRGDTQYF,TGTGCCAGTAGTACTAGCGGGACAAGAGGGGATACGCAGTATTTT
TRBD2,TRBJ2-1,many,TRBV4-3,CASSQVQVLAEDNEQFF,TGCGCCAGCAGCCAAGTTCAGGTTCTAGCGGAGGACAATGAGCAGTTCTTC
.,TRBJ2-5,many,TRBV7-2,CASSLIPGLFSETQYF,TGTGCCAGCAGCTTAATCCCAGGGTTATTCTCAGAGACCCAGTACTTC
.,TRBJ2-3,.,TRBV6-2/TRBV6-3,CASSYETRMAQYF,TGTGCCAGCAGTTACGAGACCCGTATGGCGCAGTATTTT
.,TRBJ2-7,many,TRBV6-1,CASTLTRGSLYEQYF,TGTGCCAGCACTCTAACCCGAGGGTCACTCTACGAGCAGTACTTC
.,TRBJ1-1,many,TRBV11-1,CASSLGLNTEAFF,TGTGCCAGCAGCTTAGGGCTGAACACTGAAGCTTTCTTT
.,TRBJ2-3,many,TRBV7-8,CASSRIYRTDTQYF,TGTGCCAGCAGCCGAATATACCGCACAGATACGCAGTATTTT
.,TRBJ1-5,many,TRBV3-1,CASSQDTNSNQPQHF,TGTGCCAGCAGCCAAGATACGAATAGCAATCAGCCCCAGCATTTT
.,TRBJ1-1,few,TRBV9,CASSAGQNTEAFF,TGTGCCAGCAGCGCGGGACAAAACACTGAAGCTTTCTTT
TRBD2,TRBJ2-7,many,TRBV20-1,CSARGTSGSNYEQYF,TGCAGTGCTAGGGGGACTAGCGGGAGTAACTACGAGCAGTACTTC
.,TRBJ1-5,.,TRBV12-3/TRBV12-4,CASSSRAAPQPQHF,TGTGCCAGCAGTTCCCGGGCCGCCCCGCAGCCCCAGCATTTT